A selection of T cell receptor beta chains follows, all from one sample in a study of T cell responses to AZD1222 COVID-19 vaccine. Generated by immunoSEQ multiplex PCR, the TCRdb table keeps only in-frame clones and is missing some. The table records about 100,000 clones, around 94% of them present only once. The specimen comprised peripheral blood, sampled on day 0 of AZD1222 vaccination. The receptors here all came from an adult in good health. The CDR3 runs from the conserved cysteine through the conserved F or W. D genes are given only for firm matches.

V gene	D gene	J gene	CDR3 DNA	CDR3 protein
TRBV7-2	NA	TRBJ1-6	TGTGCCAGCAGCTTAGAGGTTGATTCACCCCTCCACTTT	CASSLEVDSPLHF
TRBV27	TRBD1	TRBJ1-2	TGTGCCAGCAGCACCACAGGGGATGATGGCTACACCTTC	CASSTTGDDGYTF
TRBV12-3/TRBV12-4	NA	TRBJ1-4	TGTGCCAGCTCCAATGGGGGGGACTATGTGTTTTTT	CASSNGGDYVFF
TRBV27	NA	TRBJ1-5	TGTGCCAGCAGTTTGGGTAGCAATCAGCCCCAGCATTTT	CASSLGSNQPQHF
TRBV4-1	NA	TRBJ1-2	TGCGCCAGCAGCCAAGATCGCCGAGCTTATGGCTACACCTTC	CASSQDRRAYGYTF
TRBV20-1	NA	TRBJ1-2	TGCAGTGCTAGTAATCCCCGGACAGTCTATGGCTACACCTTC	CSASNPRTVYGYTF
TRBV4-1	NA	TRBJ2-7	TGCGCCAGCGGGAAACAGGCAAACTCCTACGAGCAGTACTTC	CASGKQANSYEQYF
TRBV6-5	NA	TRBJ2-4	TGTGCCAGTACCCTTTCGGAGCTTTTAAACATTCAGTACTTC	CASTLSELLNIQYF
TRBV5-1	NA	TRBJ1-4	TGCGCCAGCAGCCTCCGGACAGAATCTAATGAAAAACTGTTTTTT	CASSLRTESNEKLFF
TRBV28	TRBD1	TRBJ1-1	TGTGCCAGCAGGCCGAACAGGGGGCTGGGCACTGAAGCTTTCTTT	CASRPNRGLGTEAFF
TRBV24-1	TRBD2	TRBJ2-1	TGTGCCACCACTTCGGGGGGACTAGCGGGAAGTGAGCAGTTCTTC	CATTSGGLAGSEQFF
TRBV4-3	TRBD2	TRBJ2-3	TGCGCCAGCAGCCGCGGACTAGCGGGGGACACAGATACGCAGTATTTT	CASSRGLAGDTDTQYF
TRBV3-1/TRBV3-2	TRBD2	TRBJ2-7	TGTGCCAGCAGCCAAGAACGGGGACTAGCGGGCGAGCAGTACTTC	CASSQERGLAGEQYF
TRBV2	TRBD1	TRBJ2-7	TGTGCCAGCAGTTCCGGGACAGGGCTCGAGCAGTACTTC	CASSSGTGLEQYF
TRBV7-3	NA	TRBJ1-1	TGTGCCAGCAGCTTAGAGGTGGGAAGAGAAGCTTTCTTT	CASSLEVGREAFF
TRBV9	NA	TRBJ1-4	TGTGCCAGCAGCGTAGGGCAGGGAGAAACGGGTTGGAATGAAAAACTGTTTTTT	CASSVGQGETGWNEKLFF
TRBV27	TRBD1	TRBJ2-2	TGTGCCAGCAGCTTAAGGACAGGGGGCGTTAAGACCGGGGAGCTGTTTTTT	CASSLRTGGVKTGELFF
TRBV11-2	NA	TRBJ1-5	TGTGCCAGCAGCTTATATGGGCAGAGCAATCAGCCCCAGCATTTT	CASSLYGQSNQPQHF
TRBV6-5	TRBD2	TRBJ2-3	TGTGCCAGCACTGGGACTAGAGTTGGCGCAGATACGCAGTATTTT	CASTGTRVGADTQYF
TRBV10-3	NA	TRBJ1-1	TGTGCCATCAGCAACGTGGGCAGTTCTAGAGACGAAGCTTTCTTT	CAISNVGSSRDEAFF
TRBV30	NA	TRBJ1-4	TGTGCCTGGGCCGCACAGGAAAAACTGTTTTTT	CAWAAQEKLFF
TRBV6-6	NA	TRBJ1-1	TGTGCCAGCAGTCGATTTGGGGGCCCGGTTGGCACTGAAGCTTTCTTT	CASSRFGGPVGTEAFF
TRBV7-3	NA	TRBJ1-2	TGTGCCAGCAGCTTTACATCAGGGGCCCTCGACTATGGCTACACCTTC	CASSFTSGALDYGYTF
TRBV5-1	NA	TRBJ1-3	TGCGCCAGCAGCTTCGACACAGGTGGAAACACCATATATTTT	CASSFDTGGNTIYF
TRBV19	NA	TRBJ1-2	TGTGCCAGTAGTCCAGGGAAGAGGAACTATGGCTACACCTTC	CASSPGKRNYGYTF
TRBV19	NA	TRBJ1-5	TGTGCCAGTGCCCCCAGGGGTCAGCCCCAGCATTTT	CASAPRGQPQHF
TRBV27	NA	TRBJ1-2	TGTGCCAGCAGTTTATCCGGACATCAATCCCCTAACTATGGCTACACCTTC	CASSLSGHQSPNYGYTF
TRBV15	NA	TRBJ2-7	TGTGCCACCAGCATTAGAACCGGGACTGGATTCTACGAGCAGTACTTC	CATSIRTGTGFYEQYF
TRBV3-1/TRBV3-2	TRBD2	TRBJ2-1	TGTGCCAGCAGCCAAGAATCGGGCGGGAGGGCCACCTACAATGAGCAGTTCTTC	CASSQESGGRATYNEQFF
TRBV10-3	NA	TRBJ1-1	TGTGCCATCAGACCGCAGGGACAATCTGAAGCTTTCTTT	CAIRPQGQSEAFF
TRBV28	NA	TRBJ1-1	TGTGCCAGCAGCGGCATAAGGGCTGAAGCTTTCTTT	CASSGIRAEAFF
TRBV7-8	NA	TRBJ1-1	TGTGCCAGCAGATATCATCTAGCCCCCGACACTGAAGCTTTCTTT	CASRYHLAPDTEAFF
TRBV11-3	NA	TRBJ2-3	TGTGCCAGCAGCTCCCGGACGCTCCGATTCGAAGATACGCAGTATTTT	CASSSRTLRFEDTQYF
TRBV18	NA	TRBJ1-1	TGTGCCAGCTCACCATTTGCGACGAACACTGAAGCTTTCTTT	CASSPFATNTEAFF